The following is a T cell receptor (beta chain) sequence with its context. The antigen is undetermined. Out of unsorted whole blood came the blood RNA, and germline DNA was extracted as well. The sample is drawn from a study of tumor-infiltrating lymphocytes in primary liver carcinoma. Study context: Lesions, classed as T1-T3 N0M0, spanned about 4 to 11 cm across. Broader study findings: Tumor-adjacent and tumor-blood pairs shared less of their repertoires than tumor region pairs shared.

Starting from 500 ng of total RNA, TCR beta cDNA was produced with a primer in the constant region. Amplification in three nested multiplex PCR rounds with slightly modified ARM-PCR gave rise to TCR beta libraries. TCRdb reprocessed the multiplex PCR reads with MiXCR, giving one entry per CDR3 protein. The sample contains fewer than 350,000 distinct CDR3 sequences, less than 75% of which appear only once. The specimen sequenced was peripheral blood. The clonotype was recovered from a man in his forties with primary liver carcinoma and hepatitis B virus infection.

CDR3 loop: CASGAALQPYNEQFF. CDR3 coding DNA: TGTGCTAGTGGCGCGGCACTTCAACCTTACAATGAGCAGTTCTTC. The genes are TRBV12-5 and TRBJ2-1; D not resolved. The V and J ends lost 6 bases and 4 bases respectively, with 16 bases between them. This CDR3 spans 15 amino acids. Germline CDR1 LGHNT, CDR2 FRNRAP.